Below, one T cell receptor (beta chain) is given with its context. What it binds is unknown. Stem cell-like memory, regulatory, central memory and naive CD4+ cells were sorted via CD45RO/CCR7/CD25/CD127/CD95/CD27. This sample is part of a study of beta chain features in type 1 diabetes. Every isolated RNA sample was fully reverse transcribed, so sequencing captured expressed TCRB transcripts. Here immunoSEQ multiplex PCR was the method, and the copy in TCRdb shows in-frame clones only, minus some. This repertoire shows 500,000 to 700,000 clones, about a sixth found once; its top ten account for under 0.095%. The CDR3 consists of 12 residues. The germline V and J ends were trimmed by 0 bases and 5 bases, with 7 bases remaining between them. CDR1 GTSNPN and CDR2 SVGIG come from the germline V gene (reference sequence). Regarding the study as a whole: Shorter templates may be favored by PCR, equally so in patients and controls. The similarity of naive, central memory and Treg TCRB repertoires appeared greater among patients than among healthy donors. VDJ junctions sequenced from type 1 diabetes patients showed fewer insertions and more deletions.

This sequence was found in a man aged 18-30 years in good health. This chain joins TRBV30 and TRBJ2-5; D uncertain. The sample taken for sequencing was naive CD4+ T cells from blood. The CDR3 sequence is CAWSVNRETQYF. The CDR3 bases are TGTGCCTGGAGTGTGAATCGGGAGACCCAGTACTTC.